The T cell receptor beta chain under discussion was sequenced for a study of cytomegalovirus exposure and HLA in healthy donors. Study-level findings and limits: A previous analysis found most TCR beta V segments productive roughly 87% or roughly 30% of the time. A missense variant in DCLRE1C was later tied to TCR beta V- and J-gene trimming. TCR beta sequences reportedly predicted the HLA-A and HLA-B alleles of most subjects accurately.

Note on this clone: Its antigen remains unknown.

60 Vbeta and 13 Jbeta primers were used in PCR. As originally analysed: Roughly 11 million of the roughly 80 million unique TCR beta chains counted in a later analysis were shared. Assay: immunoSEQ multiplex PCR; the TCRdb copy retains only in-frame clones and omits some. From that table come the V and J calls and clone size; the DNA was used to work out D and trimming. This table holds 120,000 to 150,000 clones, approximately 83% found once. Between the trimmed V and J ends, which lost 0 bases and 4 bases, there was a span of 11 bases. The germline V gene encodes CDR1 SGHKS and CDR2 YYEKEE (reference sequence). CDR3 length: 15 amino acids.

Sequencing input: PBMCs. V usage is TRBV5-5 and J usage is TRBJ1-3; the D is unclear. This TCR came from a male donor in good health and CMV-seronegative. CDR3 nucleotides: TGTGCCAGCAGCTTGGGAACAGCCCCCGGAAACACCATATATTTT. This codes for CASSLGTAPGNTIYF.